This is a list of T cell receptor beta chains from one sample in a study of cytomegalovirus exposure and HLA in healthy donors. Some clones are missing from TCRdb's copy, which holds only in-frame ones; the method was immunoSEQ multiplex PCR. Of about 130,000 clones listed, roughly 18% are singletons. Input material: PBMCs. Source of these receptors: a female donor in good health and CMV-seropositive. Both conserved end residues are part of each CDR3. A D gene is named only where the DNA matches it firmly. Clone size is shown for a subset of rows, as once, few, many or a class of expanded clone.

TRBV5-4	-	few	TRBJ2-7	CASSSGHSYEQYF	TGTGCCAGCAGCTCGGGACACTCCTACGAGCAGTACTTC
TRBV25-1	-	-	TRBJ1-1	CASSELGGDEGWTEAFF	TGTGCCAGCAGTGAATTAGGGGGGGACGAGGGGTGGACTGAAGCTTTCTTT
TRBV27	TRBD2	few	TRBJ2-5	CASRRTSGQETQYF	TGTGCCAGCAGACGGACTAGCGGGCAAGAGACCCAGTACTTC
TRBV9	TRBD1	few	TRBJ2-5	CASSLGQGWETQYF	TGTGCCAGCAGCCTAGGACAGGGCTGGGAGACCCAGTACTTC
TRBV5-1	TRBD1	few	TRBJ1-1	CASSRDRATNTEAFF	TGCGCCAGCAGCAGGGACAGGGCGACGAACACTGAAGCTTTCTTT
TRBV11-2	-	-	TRBJ2-2	CASSWAVGELFF	TGTGCCAGCAGCTGGGCTGTCGGGGAGCTGTTTTTT
TRBV7-9	TRBD1	-	TRBJ2-2	CASSLTGSNTGELFF	TGTGCCAGCAGCCTGACAGGGTCGAACACCGGGGAGCTGTTTTTT
TRBV5-1	TRBD1	few	TRBJ2-7	CASSLGTGEREQYF	TGCGCCAGCAGCTTAGGGACAGGGGAACGCGAGCAGTACTTC
TRBV4-3	-	-	TRBJ2-3	CASSPRGGLPDTQYF	TGCGCCAGCAGCCCGCGGGGCGGCTTGCCAGATACGCAGTATTTT
TRBV2	-	few	TRBJ2-7	CASSPGAGVSYEQYF	TGTGCCAGCAGTCCCGGGGCAGGGGTCTCCTACGAGCAGTACTTC
TRBV7-2	-	few	TRBJ2-7	CASSRDSSYEQYF	TGTGCCAGCAGCAGAGACAGTTCCTACGAGCAGTACTTC
TRBV28	-	-	TRBJ2-2	CASSLRQGKTGELFF	TGTGCCAGCAGTTTAAGGCAGGGCAAGACCGGGGAGCTGTTTTTT
TRBV5-6	-	few	TRBJ1-6	CASQDNNSPLHF	TGTGCCTCCCAGGACAACAATTCACCCCTCCACTTT
TRBV2	TRBD1	-	TRBJ2-5	CASKGQPQETQYF	TGTGCCAGCAAGGGACAGCCCCAAGAGACCCAGTACTTC
TRBV5-1	TRBD1	few	TRBJ1-4	CASSLEGTGGEKLFF	TGCGCCAGCAGCTTGGAGGGCACAGGGGGTGAAAAACTGTTTTTT
TRBV7-2	-	-	TRBJ1-2	CASSLDRVDYGYTF	TGTGCCAGCAGCTTAGACAGGGTAGACTATGGCTACACCTTC
TRBV20-1	-	-	TRBJ1-3	CSARDENTIYF	TGCAGTGCTAGAGATGAGAACACCATATATTTT
TRBV7-2	TRBD1	-	TRBJ1-4	CASSSRGPTNEKLFF	TGTGCCAGCAGTTCCAGGGGGCCAACTAATGAAAAACTGTTTTTT
TRBV9	TRBD1	few	TRBJ1-3	CASSTHGQGRGNTIYF	TGTGCCAGCAGCACCCATGGACAGGGCAGGGGAAACACCATATATTTT
TRBV5-8	-	-	TRBJ1-5	CASSFGVTGKNQPQHF	TGTGCCAGCAGCTTTGGGGTGACAGGAAAAAATCAGCCCCAGCATTTT
TRBV6-5	-	-	TRBJ1-3	CASSYQTSSGNTIYF	TGTGCCAGCAGTTACCAAACTAGCTCTGGAAACACCATATATTTT
TRBV5-1	TRBD1	few	TRBJ2-2	CASRDRANTGELFF	TGCGCCAGCCGGGACAGGGCGAACACCGGGGAGCTGTTTTTT
TRBV25-1	TRBD1	few	TRBJ2-7	CASRQGGTGGYEQYF	TGTGCCAGCAGGCAAGGGGGGACAGGGGGCTACGAGCAGTACTTC
TRBV15	-	-	TRBJ2-7	CATSRDPPGPYEQYF	TGTGCCACCAGCAGAGACCCTCCAGGGCCGTACGAGCAGTACTTC
TRBV4-3	TRBD1	few	TRBJ2-7	CASSHRTGYEQYF	TGCGCCAGCAGCCACCGGACAGGCTACGAGCAGTACTTC
TRBV5-8	-	-	TRBJ2-3	CASSLLWRPSTDTQYF	TGTGCCAGCAGCTTGTTGTGGAGACCGAGCACAGATACGCAGTATTTT
TRBV2	-	few	TRBJ1-2	CASSILRDIYGYTF	TGTGCCAGCAGTATACTCAGGGACATCTATGGCTACACCTTC
TRBV7-8	TRBD1	-	TRBJ2-7	CASSSRWGQEYEQYF	TGTGCCAGCAGCTCCCGATGGGGACAGGAGTACGAGCAGTACTTC
TRBV11-3	TRBD1	few	TRBJ2-1	CASSLRGRYNEQFF	TGTGCCAGCAGCTTAAGGGGGCGGTACAATGAGCAGTTCTTC
TRBV28	-	-	TRBJ1-4	CASSPGSNEKLFF	TGTGCCAGCAGTCCGGGTTCCAATGAAAAACTGTTTTTT
TRBV2	TRBD1	few	TRBJ1-4	CASSGTANEKLFF	TGTGCCAGTTCCGGGACAGCCAATGAAAAACTGTTTTTT
TRBV5-1	TRBD2	-	TRBJ2-5	CASSLWTSGEQETQYF	TGCGCCAGCAGCTTATGGACTAGCGGGGAACAAGAGACCCAGTACTTC
TRBV4-3	-	-	TRBJ2-6	CASSQGQASGANVLTF	TGCGCCAGCAGCCAAGGACAGGCTTCTGGGGCCAACGTCCTGACTTTC
TRBV11-2	-	few	TRBJ1-2	CASSLDTLGVGYGYTF	TGTGCCAGCAGCTTAGATACCCTAGGGGTGGGGTACGGCTACACCTTC
TRBV7-3	-	few	TRBJ1-3	CASSSRGSGNTIYF	TGTGCCAGCAGCTCGCGGGGGAGTGGAAACACCATATATTTT
TRBV30	TRBD1	-	TRBJ1-3	CAWSIGAGGNTIYF	TGTGCCTGGAGTATCGGGGCAGGGGGCAACACCATATATTTT
TRBV6-5	TRBD2	few	TRBJ2-7	CASSPTSGRPYEQYF	TGTGCCAGCAGCCCCACTAGCGGGAGGCCCTACGAGCAGTACTTC
TRBV2	TRBD1	-	TRBJ1-3	CASMTDRGYVNTIYF	TGTGCCAGCATGACTGACAGGGGATATGTAAACACCATATATTTT
TRBV28	TRBD1	once	TRBJ1-4	CASSSTGLVTNEKLFF	TGTGCCAGCAGTTCGACAGGGCTCGTCACTAATGAAAAACTGTTTTTT
TRBV7-9	-	few	TRBJ1-4	CASSFGSELFF	TGTGCCAGCAGCTTTGGCAGTGAACTGTTTTTT
TRBV28	TRBD1	-	TRBJ2-7	CASSLQGTGETYEQYF	TGTGCCAGCAGTTTGCAGGGGACAGGGGAGACCTACGAGCAGTACTTC
TRBV29-1	TRBD1	few	TRBJ2-1	CSVEGGQGEPYNEQFF	TGCAGCGTTGAAGGGGGACAGGGTGAACCCTACAATGAGCAGTTCTTC
TRBV2	TRBD2	-	TRBJ2-5	CASQRDYQETQYF	TGTGCCAGCCAGCGGGACTACCAAGAGACCCAGTACTTC
TRBV5-1	TRBD2	-	TRBJ2-2	CASNRVAGNTGELFF	TGCGCCAGCAATCGGGTAGCGGGGAACACCGGGGAGCTGTTTTTT
TRBV30	TRBD2	-	TRBJ2-7	CAWRLAGVNYEQYF	TGTGCCTGGAGACTAGCGGGAGTCAACTACGAGCAGTACTTC
TRBV28	TRBD2	-	TRBJ2-1	CASRSTSGRHYNEQFF	TGTGCCAGCAGGTCTACTAGCGGGAGACACTACAATGAGCAGTTCTTC
TRBV10-1	TRBD1	-	TRBJ2-7	CASSESLRTGNSYEQYF	TGCGCCAGCAGTGAGTCCCTTAGGACAGGGAATTCCTACGAGCAGTACTTC
TRBV2	TRBD1	-	TRBJ2-5	CAKRDRRQETQYF	TGTGCCAAAAGGGACAGGCGGCAAGAGACCCAGTACTTC
TRBV9	-	-	TRBJ2-1	CASSVLVSYSYNEQFF	TGTGCCAGCAGCGTACTCGTCAGTTACTCCTACAATGAGCAGTTCTTC
TRBV27	-	-	TRBJ2-7	CASSPPSYEQYF	TGTGCCAGCAGTCCCCCATCCTACGAGCAGTACTTC
TRBV28	TRBD1	-	TRBJ2-3	CASSFDRGVDTQYF	TGTGCCAGCAGTTTTGACAGGGGGGTGGATACGCAGTATTTT
TRBV18	-	few	TRBJ2-3	CASSPTGSEDTQYF	TGTGCCAGCTCACCTACGGGGAGTGAAGATACGCAGTATTTT
TRBV4-3	TRBD2	few	TRBJ2-1	CASSRHPGTSVGFDEQFF	TGCGCCAGCAGCCGCCACCCCGGGACTAGTGTTGGTTTCGATGAGCAGTTCTTC
TRBV19	TRBD2	few	TRBJ2-7	CASSIRASGAFSYEQYF	TGTGCCAGTAGTATAAGAGCTAGCGGGGCCTTCTCCTACGAGCAGTACTTC